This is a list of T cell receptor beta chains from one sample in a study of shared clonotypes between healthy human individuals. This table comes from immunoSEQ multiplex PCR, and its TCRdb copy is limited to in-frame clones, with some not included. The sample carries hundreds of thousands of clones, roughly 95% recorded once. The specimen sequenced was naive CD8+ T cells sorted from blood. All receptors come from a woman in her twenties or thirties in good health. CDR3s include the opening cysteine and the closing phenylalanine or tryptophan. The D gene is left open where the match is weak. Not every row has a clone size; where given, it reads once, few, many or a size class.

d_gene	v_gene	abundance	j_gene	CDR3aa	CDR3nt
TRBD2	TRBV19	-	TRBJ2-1	CASSIDSAGGPNEQFF	TGTGCCAGTAGTATAGATTCGGCGGGAGGGCCGAATGAGCAGTTCTTC
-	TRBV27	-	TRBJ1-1	CASSPGRDDMNTEAFF	TGTGCCAGCAGTCCGGGACGGGATGACATGAACACTGAAGCTTTCTTT
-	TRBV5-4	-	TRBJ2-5	CASSWGTGTLMETQYF	TGTGCCAGCAGCTGGGGGACCGGGACTCTGATGGAGACCCAGTACTTC
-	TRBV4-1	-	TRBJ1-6	CASRHLSGDLDNSPLHF	TGCGCCAGCAGGCACCTATCGGGGGATCTCGATAATTCACCCCTCCACTTT
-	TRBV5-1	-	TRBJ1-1	CASHSEGITEAFF	TGCGCCAGCCACTCCGAAGGGATCACTGAAGCTTTCTTT
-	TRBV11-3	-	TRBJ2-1	CASSLPGSRDEQFF	TGTGCCAGCAGCTTACCGGGGTCAAGGGATGAGCAGTTCTTC
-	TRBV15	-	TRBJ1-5	CATRLGGQLLF	TGTGCCACCAGGTTAGGGGGACAACTCCTTTTT
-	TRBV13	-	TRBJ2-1	CASSEGVLASSYNEQFF	TGTGCCAGCAGTGAGGGGGTCCTAGCGAGCTCCTACAATGAGCAGTTCTTC
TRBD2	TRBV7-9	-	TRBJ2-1	CASSLSTSEYNEQFF	TGTGCCAGCAGCTTAAGTACTAGCGAGTACAATGAGCAGTTCTTC
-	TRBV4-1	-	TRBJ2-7	CASSQDGMEQYF	TGCGCCAGCAGCCAAGATGGAATGGAGCAGTACTTC
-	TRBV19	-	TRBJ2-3	CASSLSTDTQYF	TGTGCCAGTAGCCTTAGCACAGATACGCAGTATTTT
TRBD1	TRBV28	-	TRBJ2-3	CASSPLTGDLTDTQYF	TGTGCCAGTTCCCCACTGACAGGGGACCTCACAGATACGCAGTATTTT
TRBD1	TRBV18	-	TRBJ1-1	CASSPDRGWNTEAFF	TGTGCCAGCTCACCGGACAGGGGGTGGAACACTGAAGCTTTCTTT
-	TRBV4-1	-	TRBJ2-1	CASSQDGGNYNEQFF	TGCGCCAGCAGCCAAGATGGGGGGAATTACAATGAGCAGTTCTTC
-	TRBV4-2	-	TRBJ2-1	CASSLSPVGSEQFF	TGTGCCAGCAGCCTTAGCCCAGTAGGAAGTGAGCAGTTCTTC
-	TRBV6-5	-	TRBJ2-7	CASTTSGMAYEQYF	TGTGCCAGCACCACCTCCGGGATGGCCTACGAGCAGTACTTC
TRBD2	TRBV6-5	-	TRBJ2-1	CASSYSGGWNEQFF	TGTGCCAGCAGTTACAGCGGGGGGTGGAATGAGCAGTTCTTC
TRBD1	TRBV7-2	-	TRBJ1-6	CASSSGQGGSPLHF	TGTGCCAGCAGCTCGGGACAGGGTGGATCACCCCTCCACTTT
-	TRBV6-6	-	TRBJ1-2	CASSYSGGGGYTF	TGTGCCAGCAGTTACTCTGGGGGGGGCGGCTACACCTTC
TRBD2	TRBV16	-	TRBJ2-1	CASSQLAGGSYNEQFF	TGTGCCAGCAGCCAACTAGCGGGGGGCTCCTACAATGAGCAGTTCTTC
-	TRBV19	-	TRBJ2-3	CASSMVGASTDTQYF	TGTGCCAGTAGTATGGTGGGGGCTAGCACAGATACGCAGTATTTT
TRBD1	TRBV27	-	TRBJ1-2	CASKTGGGGYTF	TGTGCCAGCAAAACAGGGGGCGGCGGCTACACCTTC
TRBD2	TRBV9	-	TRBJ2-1	CASSETSGRDNEQFF	TGTGCCAGCAGCGAGACTAGCGGGAGAGACAATGAGCAGTTCTTC
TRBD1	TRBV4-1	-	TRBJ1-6	CASSQERDRGLRSPLHF	TGCGCCAGCAGCCAAGAGAGGGACAGGGGGCTTAGGTCACCCCTCCACTTT
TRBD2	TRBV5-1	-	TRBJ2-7	CASSWEGLAGVSSYEQYF	TGCGCCAGCAGCTGGGAGGGACTAGCGGGAGTATCGTCCTACGAGCAGTACTTC
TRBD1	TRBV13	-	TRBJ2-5	CASSSRWDRQETQYF	TGTGCCAGCAGCTCTAGGTGGGACAGACAAGAGACCCAGTACTTC
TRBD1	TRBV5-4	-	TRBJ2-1	CASSHQDRVHEQFF	TGTGCCAGCAGCCACCAGGACAGGGTTCATGAGCAGTTCTTC
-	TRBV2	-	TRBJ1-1	CASSLRDGGTEAFF	TGTGCCAGCAGTCTCAGGGATGGGGGCACTGAAGCTTTCTTT
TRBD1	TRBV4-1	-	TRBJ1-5	CASSQEDREGNQPQHF	TGCGCCAGCAGCCAAGAGGACAGGGAGGGCAATCAGCCCCAGCATTTT
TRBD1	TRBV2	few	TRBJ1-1	CARMTGNEAFF	TGTGCCAGGATGACAGGGAACGAAGCTTTCTTT
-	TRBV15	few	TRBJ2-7	CATSRGVTASDSYEQYF	TGTGCCACCAGCAGGGGGGTGACAGCGTCAGATTCCTACGAGCAGTACTTC
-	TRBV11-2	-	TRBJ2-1	CASSSQRGSYNEQFF	TGTGCCAGCAGCTCCCAGAGGGGGTCCTACAATGAGCAGTTCTTC
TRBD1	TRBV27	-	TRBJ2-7	CASSVTGALSYEQYF	TGTGCCAGCAGTGTGACAGGGGCGCTCTCCTACGAGCAGTACTTC
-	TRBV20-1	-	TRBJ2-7	CSAWVGAEQYF	TGCAGTGCTTGGGTAGGGGCCGAGCAGTACTTC
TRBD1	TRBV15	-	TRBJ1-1	CATSRDRTGEAFF	TGTGCCACCAGCAGAGACCGGACAGGGGAAGCTTTCTTT
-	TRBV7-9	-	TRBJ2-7	CASSLWTGGSYEQYF	TGTGCCAGCAGCTTATGGACGGGCGGCTCCTACGAGCAGTACTTC
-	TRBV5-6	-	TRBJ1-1	CASSLWNLGANTEAFF	TGTGCCAGCAGCTTGTGGAATTTAGGGGCCAACACTGAAGCTTTCTTT
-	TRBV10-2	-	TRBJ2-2	CASRYRATNTGELFF	TGCGCCAGCAGATACAGGGCTACGAACACCGGGGAGCTGTTTTTT
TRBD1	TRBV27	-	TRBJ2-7	CASGDRRSSYEQYF	TGTGCCAGCGGGGACAGGAGGAGCTCCTACGAGCAGTACTTC
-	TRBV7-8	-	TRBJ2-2	CASSFRWGTGELFF	TGTGCCAGCAGCTTCCGTTGGGGCACCGGGGAGCTGTTTTTT
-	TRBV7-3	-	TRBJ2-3	CASSFGSDSVTDTQYF	TGTGCCAGCAGCTTTGGTTCTGACAGCGTGACAGATACGCAGTATTTT
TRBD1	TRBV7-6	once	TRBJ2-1	CASSHTLRTGALTYNEQFF	TGTGCCAGCAGCCACACATTGCGAACAGGGGCTTTGACCTACAATGAGCAGTTCTTC
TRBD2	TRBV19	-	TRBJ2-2	CASSQSRGLAWTGELFF	TGTGCCAGTAGCCAATCAAGGGGACTAGCCTGGACCGGGGAGCTGTTTTTT
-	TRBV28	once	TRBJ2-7	CASAETSSYEQYF	TGTGCCAGCGCCGAGACTAGTAGCTACGAGCAGTACTTC
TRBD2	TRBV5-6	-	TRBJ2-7	CASSLELAGGPEQYF	TGTGCCAGCAGCTTAGAACTAGCGGGAGGCCCCGAGCAGTACTTC
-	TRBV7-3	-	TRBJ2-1	CASSPGDIAYNEQFF	TGTGCCAGCAGCCCTGGGGACATAGCCTACAATGAGCAGTTCTTC
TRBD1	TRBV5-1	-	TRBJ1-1	CASIKQGGAGTEAFF	TGCGCCAGCATCAAACAGGGGGGCGCCGGCACTGAAGCTTTCTTT
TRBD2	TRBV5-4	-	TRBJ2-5	CASSLVAGETQYF	TGTGCCAGCAGCTTGGTAGCGGGAGAGACCCAGTACTTC
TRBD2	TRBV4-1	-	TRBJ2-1	CASSQGSGDPYNEQFF	TGCGCCAGCAGCCAGGGTAGCGGGGACCCCTACAATGAGCAGTTCTTC
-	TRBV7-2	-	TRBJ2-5	CASSYDSEETQYF	TGTGCCAGCAGCTACGACTCTGAAGAGACCCAGTACTTC
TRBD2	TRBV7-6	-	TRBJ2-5	CASSLGFLAGEETQYF	TGTGCCAGCAGCTTAGGCTTCCTAGCGGGTGAAGAGACCCAGTACTTC
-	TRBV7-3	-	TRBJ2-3	CASSPYGSTDTQYF	TGTGCCAGCAGCCCCTACGGAAGCACAGATACGCAGTATTTT
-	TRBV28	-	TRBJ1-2	CASSPLQGTPYGYTF	TGTGCCAGCAGTCCCCTACAGGGTACTCCCTATGGCTACACCTTC